The rows below give T cell receptor beta chains drawn from one sample of a study of Graves' ophthalmopathy and Graves' hyperthyroidism. TCRdb processed the multiplex PCR reads anew with MiXCR; each CDR3 protein has one entry. The sample includes about 390,000 distinct CDR3 sequences, 15% to 17% of them seen just once. The sample comprised peripheral blood. These receptors originate from a woman younger than 35 with stable Graves' hyperthyroidism. CDR3s include the opening cysteine and the closing phenylalanine or tryptophan. The D gene is left open where the match is weak. Clone size is stated in some rows and not others, as once, few, many or a class when expanded.

j_call: TRBJ1-1
d_call: .
v_call: TRBV6-5
clone_size: .
cdr3_aa: CASSYSPAPIINTEAFF
cdr3_nt: TGTGCCAGCAGTTACTCGCCGGCACCCATTATCAACACTGAAGCTTTCTTT

j_call: TRBJ1-1
d_call: .
v_call: TRBV2
clone_size: many
cdr3_aa: CASSGQYPEAFF
cdr3_nt: TGTGCCAGCAGTGGGCAGTACCCTGAAGCTTTCTTT

j_call: TRBJ2-7
d_call: .
v_call: TRBV19
clone_size: many
cdr3_aa: CASSDRQHEQYF
cdr3_nt: TGTGCCAGTAGTGACAGGCAGCACGAGCAGTACTTC

j_call: TRBJ2-4
d_call: .
v_call: TRBV7-2
clone_size: many
cdr3_aa: CASSLEGGAGGNIQYF
cdr3_nt: TGTGCCAGCAGCTTAGAGGGCGGGGCCGGAGGAAACATTCAGTACTTC

j_call: TRBJ1-5
d_call: .
v_call: TRBV7-9
clone_size: many
cdr3_aa: CASSFGYNQPQHF
cdr3_nt: TGTGCCAGCAGCTTTGGGTACAATCAGCCCCAGCATTTT

j_call: TRBJ2-7
d_call: .
v_call: TRBV11-2
clone_size: many
cdr3_aa: CASSSFTDTYEQYF
cdr3_nt: TGTGCCAGCAGCTCCTTTACAGATACCTACGAGCAGTACTTC

j_call: TRBJ1-5
d_call: .
v_call: TRBV6-2/TRBV6-3
clone_size: many
cdr3_aa: CASRARDLSNQPQHF
cdr3_nt: TGTGCCAGCAGGGCCCGAGATCTTAGCAATCAGCCCCAGCATTTT

j_call: TRBJ1-1
d_call: .
v_call: TRBV9
clone_size: many
cdr3_aa: CASSTVGGGTEAFF
cdr3_nt: TGTGCCAGCAGCACCGTAGGCGGCGGGACTGAAGCTTTCTTT

j_call: TRBJ2-7
d_call: TRBD1
v_call: TRBV28
clone_size: many
cdr3_aa: CASGTETYEQYF
cdr3_nt: TGTGCCAGCGGGACAGAGACCTACGAGCAGTACTTC

j_call: TRBJ1-1
d_call: .
v_call: TRBV6-1
clone_size: .
cdr3_aa: CASRLTEAFF
cdr3_nt: TGTGCCAGCCGGCTCACTGAAGCTTTCTTT

j_call: TRBJ1-5
d_call: TRBD1
v_call: TRBV7-2
clone_size: many
cdr3_aa: CASSPRDREYQPQHF
cdr3_nt: TGTGCCAGCAGCCCCCGGGACAGGGAATATCAGCCCCAGCATTTT

j_call: TRBJ1-1
d_call: .
v_call: TRBV11-3
clone_size: few
cdr3_aa: CASSLALGRNAEAFF
cdr3_nt: TGTGCCAGCAGCTTAGCCCTGGGGCGGAACGCTGAAGCTTTCTTT

j_call: TRBJ2-5
d_call: TRBD2
v_call: TRBV20-1
clone_size: many
cdr3_aa: CSADAGLAVQETQYF
cdr3_nt: TGCAGTGCGGACGCGGGACTAGCGGTTCAAGAGACCCAGTACTTC

j_call: TRBJ1-5
d_call: .
v_call: TRBV19
clone_size: many
cdr3_aa: CASSMDTGYYQPQHF
cdr3_nt: TGTGCCAGTAGTATGGACACCGGATACTATCAGCCCCAGCATTTT

j_call: TRBJ1-2
d_call: TRBD1
v_call: TRBV12-3/TRBV12-4
clone_size: .
cdr3_aa: CASSFWTGDDKGYTF
cdr3_nt: TGTGCCAGCAGCTTCTGGACAGGTGACGACAAGGGCTACACCTTC

j_call: TRBJ2-5
d_call: TRBD2
v_call: TRBV7-8
clone_size: many
cdr3_aa: CASSFSWAAGSDGTQYF
cdr3_nt: TGTGCCAGCAGCTTTTCTTGGGCAGCGGGGTCGGATGGGACCCAGTACTTC

j_call: TRBJ1-1
d_call: .
v_call: TRBV6-2/TRBV6-3
clone_size: many
cdr3_aa: CASVRIRDTEAFF
cdr3_nt: TGTGCCAGCGTACGGATTCGCGACACTGAAGCTTTCTTT

j_call: TRBJ2-7
d_call: .
v_call: TRBV12-3/TRBV12-4
clone_size: many
cdr3_aa: CASSQTGNSYEQYF
cdr3_nt: TGTGCCAGCAGCCAAACCGGGAACTCCTACGAGCAGTACTTC

j_call: TRBJ2-7
d_call: .
v_call: TRBV20-1
clone_size: many
cdr3_aa: CSVPGVHEQYF
cdr3_nt: TGCAGTGTTCCAGGGGTACACGAGCAGTACTTC

j_call: TRBJ2-7
d_call: .
v_call: TRBV2
clone_size: many
cdr3_aa: CASSVSTGGEQYF
cdr3_nt: TGTGCCAGCAGTGTGAGCACAGGTGGCGAGCAGTACTTC

j_call: TRBJ2-7
d_call: .
v_call: TRBV4-2
clone_size: many
cdr3_aa: CASSQRSMDEQYF
cdr3_nt: TGTGCCAGCAGCCAACGTTCGATGGACGAGCAGTACTTC

j_call: TRBJ1-1
d_call: .
v_call: TRBV20-1
clone_size: many
cdr3_aa: CSASETGNTEAFF
cdr3_nt: TGCAGTGCTAGTGAGACAGGGAACACTGAAGCTTTCTTT

j_call: TRBJ1-3
d_call: .
v_call: TRBV28
clone_size: .
cdr3_aa: CASSLPGIGNTIYF
cdr3_nt: TGTGCCAGCAGTTTGCCAGGCATTGGAAACACCATATATTTT

j_call: TRBJ2-5
d_call: .
v_call: TRBV18
clone_size: many
cdr3_aa: CASSPQGSGETQYF
cdr3_nt: TGTGCCAGCTCACCCCAGGGTAGCGGCGAGACCCAGTACTTC

j_call: TRBJ2-5
d_call: .
v_call: TRBV4-1
clone_size: .
cdr3_aa: CASSLSGRSPETQYF
cdr3_nt: TGCGCCAGCTCTCTATCGGGGAGGTCCCCAGAGACCCAGTACTTC

j_call: TRBJ1-1
d_call: .
v_call: TRBV6-1
clone_size: many
cdr3_aa: CASRVWQTNTEAFF
cdr3_nt: TGTGCCAGCCGAGTGTGGCAGACGAACACTGAAGCTTTCTTT

j_call: TRBJ1-5
d_call: .
v_call: TRBV27
clone_size: many
cdr3_aa: CASSLNGRDNQPQHF
cdr3_nt: TGTGCCAGCAGCTTAAACGGACGGGACAATCAGCCCCAGCATTTT

j_call: TRBJ2-5
d_call: TRBD1
v_call: TRBV10-2
clone_size: few
cdr3_aa: CASSESPGQGEETQYF
cdr3_nt: TGCGCCAGCAGTGAGTCCCCTGGACAGGGGGAAGAGACCCAGTACTTC

j_call: TRBJ2-5
d_call: TRBD2
v_call: TRBV7-2
clone_size: many
cdr3_aa: CASSLGPLLAGEETQYF
cdr3_nt: TGTGCCAGCAGCTTAGGGCCCCTTTTAGCGGGGGAAGAGACCCAGTACTTC

j_call: TRBJ2-7
d_call: .
v_call: TRBV6-2/TRBV6-3
clone_size: many
cdr3_aa: CASSYSQGRTF
cdr3_nt: TGTGCCAGCAGTTACTCCCAGGGGCGGACCTTC

j_call: TRBJ1-1
d_call: .
v_call: TRBV12-3/TRBV12-4
clone_size: many
cdr3_aa: CASSPWGVPEAFF
cdr3_nt: TGTGCCAGCAGTCCGTGGGGGGTTCCTGAAGCTTTCTTT

j_call: TRBJ1-2
d_call: .
v_call: TRBV19
clone_size: many
cdr3_aa: CASSTRDRYGYTF
cdr3_nt: TGTGCCAGTAGTACCCGGGACCGGTATGGCTACACCTTC

j_call: TRBJ1-5
d_call: TRBD1
v_call: TRBV24-1
clone_size: .
cdr3_aa: CAIGTGDYQPQHF
cdr3_nt: TGTGCCATCGGGACAGGAGACTATCAGCCCCAGCATTTT

j_call: TRBJ2-7
d_call: .
v_call: TRBV12-3/TRBV12-4
clone_size: many
cdr3_aa: CASRGGSAYEQYF
cdr3_nt: TGTGCCAGCAGGGGGGGCAGCGCCTACGAGCAGTACTTC

j_call: TRBJ1-2
d_call: .
v_call: TRBV19
clone_size: many
cdr3_aa: CASTKGRLGYTF
cdr3_nt: TGTGCCAGTACCAAGGGGCGGCTCGGCTACACCTTC

j_call: TRBJ1-2
d_call: TRBD1
v_call: TRBV12-3/TRBV12-4
clone_size: many
cdr3_aa: CASSFAAPRDSYGYTF
cdr3_nt: TGTGCCAGCAGTTTCGCGGCTCCTCGGGACAGCTATGGCTACACCTTC

j_call: TRBJ2-5
d_call: TRBD2
v_call: TRBV12-3/TRBV12-4
clone_size: many
cdr3_aa: CASGLLAGMEETQYF
cdr3_nt: TGTGCCAGCGGTTTACTAGCGGGGATGGAAGAGACCCAGTACTTC

j_call: TRBJ2-5
d_call: TRBD2
v_call: TRBV12-3/TRBV12-4
clone_size: many
cdr3_aa: CASSFQAAGDLDETQYF
cdr3_nt: TGTGCCAGCAGTTTCCAGGCAGCGGGGGACCTCGACGAGACCCAGTACTTC

j_call: TRBJ2-7
d_call: .
v_call: TRBV3-1
clone_size: .
cdr3_aa: CASSPGTGATGEQYF
cdr3_nt: TGTGCCAGCAGCCCAGGTACGGGAGCCACGGGTGAGCAGTACTTC

j_call: TRBJ1-2
d_call: .
v_call: TRBV7-8
clone_size: many
cdr3_aa: CASSLAGGHYGYTF
cdr3_nt: TGTGCCAGCAGCTTAGCCGGGGGGCACTATGGCTACACCTTC

j_call: TRBJ2-2
d_call: .
v_call: TRBV19
clone_size: .
cdr3_aa: CASSIGGDTGELFF
cdr3_nt: TGTGCCAGTAGTATAGGCGGGGACACCGGGGAGCTGTTTTTT

j_call: TRBJ1-6
d_call: .
v_call: TRBV9
clone_size: few
cdr3_aa: CASSVLGANSPLHF
cdr3_nt: TGTGCCAGCAGCGTGCTGGGGGCAAATTCACCCCTCCACTTT

j_call: TRBJ2-2
d_call: .
v_call: TRBV6-1
clone_size: many
cdr3_aa: CASSARVSNTGELFF
cdr3_nt: TGTGCCAGCAGTGCCAGGGTTTCGAACACCGGGGAGCTGTTTTTT

j_call: TRBJ1-1
d_call: TRBD1
v_call: TRBV20-1
clone_size: .
cdr3_aa: CSATRQGLTEAFF
cdr3_nt: TGCAGTGCTACCAGACAGGGGTTAACTGAAGCTTTCTTT

j_call: TRBJ2-2
d_call: .
v_call: TRBV27
clone_size: .
cdr3_aa: CASRDGGPGELFF
cdr3_nt: TGTGCCAGCAGGGACGGGGGACCCGGGGAGCTGTTTTTT

j_call: TRBJ1-2
d_call: .
v_call: TRBV19
clone_size: few
cdr3_aa: CASSTNDYGYTF
cdr3_nt: TGTGCCAGTAGTACCAATGACTATGGCTACACCTTC

j_call: TRBJ1-1
d_call: .
v_call: TRBV27
clone_size: many
cdr3_aa: CASSLRSLNTEAFF
cdr3_nt: TGTGCCAGCAGTTTGAGGTCCTTGAACACTGAAGCTTTCTTT

j_call: TRBJ1-5
d_call: .
v_call: TRBV12-3/TRBV12-4
clone_size: many
cdr3_aa: CASSSAPGFLGQPQHF
cdr3_nt: TGTGCCAGCAGCTCCGCCCCGGGGTTTCTCGGACAGCCCCAGCATTTT

j_call: TRBJ2-7
d_call: .
v_call: TRBV7-2
clone_size: many
cdr3_aa: CASSSGRTKITYEQYF
cdr3_nt: TGTGCCAGCAGCTCCGGACGGACGAAGATTACCTACGAGCAGTACTTC

j_call: TRBJ1-6
d_call: .
v_call: TRBV24-1
clone_size: many
cdr3_aa: CATSLQGDGSPLHF
cdr3_nt: TGTGCCACCAGTCTCCAGGGTGATGGTTCACCCCTCCACTTT

j_call: TRBJ2-7
d_call: .
v_call: TRBV19
clone_size: .
cdr3_aa: CASSMTGGPYEQYF
cdr3_nt: TGTGCCAGTAGTATGACAGGAGGTCCCTACGAGCAGTACTTC

j_call: TRBJ2-5
d_call: TRBD1
v_call: TRBV5-1
clone_size: few
cdr3_aa: CASSSLTGGQETQYF
cdr3_nt: TGCGCCAGCAGCTCCCTTACAGGGGGTCAAGAGACCCAGTACTTC

j_call: TRBJ2-5
d_call: TRBD2
v_call: TRBV9
clone_size: many
cdr3_aa: CASSALAGGPQETQYF
cdr3_nt: TGTGCCAGCAGCGCCTTAGCGGGGGGCCCCCAAGAGACCCAGTACTTC

j_call: TRBJ1-2
d_call: .
v_call: TRBV9
clone_size: many
cdr3_aa: CASSPMDLFGYTF
cdr3_nt: TGTGCCAGCAGCCCGATGGACCTTTTCGGCTACACCTTC

j_call: TRBJ1-1
d_call: TRBD1
v_call: TRBV9
clone_size: many
cdr3_aa: CASSVDRDTEAFF
cdr3_nt: TGTGCCAGCAGTGTTGACAGGGACACTGAAGCTTTCTTT

j_call: TRBJ1-6
d_call: .
v_call: TRBV12-3/TRBV12-4
clone_size: many
cdr3_aa: CASSQQNSPLHF
cdr3_nt: TGTGCCAGCAGTCAACAGAATTCACCCCTCCACTTT

j_call: TRBJ1-5
d_call: .
v_call: TRBV19
clone_size: many
cdr3_aa: CASSMSGTTSNQPQHF
cdr3_nt: TGTGCCAGTAGTATGTCCGGGACCACTAGCAATCAGCCCCAGCATTTT